This TCR beta chain appears in the sequencing data of a study of breast tumors, draining lymph nodes, adjacent tissues. Study-wide results and caveats: Most tumor T cells seemingly derive from lymph node, then expand in tumor.

Germline V CDR1 and CDR2: SGHRS, YFSETQ. The V end was cut by 1 base, the J end by 4 bases, with 13 bases between. The CDR3 has 15 residues. The lymph nodes were axillary draining lymph nodes from breast cancer patients. This clonotype has at least ten counts. Its antigen is not identified. One entry per CDR3 protein, called by TCRdb with MiXCR from the multiplex PCR reads. The table includes over 100,000 distinct CDR3 sequences, around 24% detected once. This receptor was obtained from a female donor with breast cancer. Some clones in this sample may be carry-over from other donors' samples. Sequences were obtained from axillary lymph node tissue. This sequence joins TRBV5-1 and TRBJ2-3; D may be TRBD2 (6 bases). The CDR3 bases are TGCGCCAGCAGCTTGCTGGCGGGAACGTCAGATACGCAGTATTTT. Translating it yields CASSLLAGTSDTQYF.